The 31 T cell receptor beta chains presented below share a single source sample, sequenced in a study of blood T cell repertoires in COVID-19. Libraries were prepared by immunoSEQ multiplex PCR; TCRdb keeps only in-frame clonotypes and omits some of them. Of approximately 130,000 clones listed, roughly 87% are singletons. Sequenced input: PBMCs or T cells enriched from blood (not recorded which). These receptors were taken from a man younger than 45 who had recovered from COVID-19.

The rearrangement uses TRBV7-2 and TRBJ1-2, with 10 positions matching TRBD1. V dropped 1 base and J dropped 8; count of bases not matched to a gene: 7. The CDR3 runs 15 residues. Germline CDR1 is SGHTA and CDR2 is FQGNSA. CDR3 nucleotides: TGTGCCAGCAGCTTAGGACAGACAGGGGGCGCAGGCTACACCTTC. It yields the protein CASSLGQTGGAGYTF.

Ten or more counts support this clone. This chain links TRBV9 with TRBJ2-7; 9 bases are a match to TRBD2. CDR1 is SGDLS and CDR2 is YYNGEE in the germline V gene. The V gene end was trimmed by 4 bases and the J gene end by 3 bases; junction bases not matched to a gene: 8. This CDR3 region has 15 residues. The CDR3 nucleotides are TGTGCCAGCAGCCAGGCGGCTAGCGGGATCTACGAGCAGTACTTC. Its protein is CASSQAASGIYEQYF. Full variable domain (remainder filled in from reference TRBV9 and TRBJ2-7): DSGVTQTPKHLITATGQRVTLRCSPRSGDLSVYWYQQSLDQGLQFLIQYYNGEERAKGNILERFSAQQFPDLHSELNLSSLELGDSALYFCASSQAASGIYEQYFGPGTRLTVT.

V and J are TRBV10-2 and TRBJ1-2; 7 bases agree with TRBD1. The CDR3 covers 15 residues. Germline CDR1 reads WSHSY; CDR2 reads SAAADI. J gave up 1 base and V 4 bases, and 6 bases lay outside the gene matches. As DNA, the CDR3 is TGCGCCAGCAGTGGTTATGACAGGGATAACTATGGCTACACCTTC. Encoded protein: CASSGYDRDNYGYTF.

V gene TRBV11-2 combines with J gene TRBJ2-2; D gene ambiguous. Germline CDR1 reads SGHAT; CDR2 reads FQNNGV. The length of the CDR3 is 12 residues. Trimming shortened V by 5 bases and J by 6 bases, and 7 bases separated the two germline ends. The CDR3 DNA sequence: TGTGCCAGCAGCAGCTCTTCCGGGGAGCTGTTTTTT. It specifies CASSSSSGELFF.

The chain carries TRBV2 and TRBJ1-6, with a weak D call TRBD1 (6 bases). The CDR3 is 14 amino acids. Trimming took 2 bases from V and 9 from J, leaving 11 bases between them. Germline values: CDR1 SNHLY, CDR2 FYNNEI. The CDR3 DNA reads as TGTGCCAGCAGTGAAACCGGGGGGGCTTCACCCCTCCACTTT. It yields the protein CASSETGGASPLHF.

This chain links TRBV11-2 with TRBJ2-7; 10 nucleotides match TRBD2. The length of the CDR3 is 16 residues. V gave up 0 bases and J gave up 2 bases; unmatched junction bases: 4. CDR1 and CDR2 (germline): SGHAT, FQNNGV. CDR3 nucleotides: TGTGCCAGCAGCTTAGACTTCGGACTAGCGGCCTACGAGCAGTACTTC. The encoded protein is CASSLDFGLAAYEQYF. Supplemented by reference TRBV11-2 and TRBJ2-7, the full variable domain reads EAGVAQSPRYKIIEKRQSVAFWCNPISGHATLYWYQQILGQGPKLLIQFQNNGVVDDSQLPKDRFSAERLKGVDSTLKIQPAKLEDSAVYLCASSLDFGLAAYEQYFGPGTRLTVT.

The chain joins TRBV29-1 to TRBJ2-3; tentatively, D is TRBD2 (6 bases). The germline V and J ends were trimmed by 6 bases and 6 bases, with 10 bases remaining between them. In germline, CDR1 is SQVTM, CDR2 ANQGSEA. This CDR3 has 11 residues. The CDR3 sequence: CSVHRGDTQYF. The CDR3 nucleotides read TGCAGCGTACACCGGGGGGATACGCAGTATTTT.

The chain joins TRBV6-1 to TRBJ1-2; D may be TRBD1 (6 bases). The length of the CDR3 is 13 residues. V shed 2 bases and J shed 4 bases, with 8 bases lying between them. CDR1 and CDR2 from the germline V gene are MNHNS and SASEGT. CDR3 coding DNA: TGTGCCAGCAGTGAAAACAGGGTCTATGGCTACACCTTC. Residues: CASSENRVYGYTF.

This clone was seen just once. The J gene is TRBJ1-1, the V gene TRBV6-5, with TRBD1 identical over 7 bases. Germline CDR1 is MNHEY and CDR2 is SVGAGI. Trimming removed 5 bases from V and 5 bases from J; junction bases left unmatched: 2. The CDR3 has 12 residues. In nucleotides, the CDR3 is TGTGCCAGCAGTAGACAGGGAACTGAAGCTTTCTTT. It encodes CASSRQGTEAFF.

The sample holds a few counts of this clone. This CDR3 is also generated by other DNA sequences in the sample. This chain joins TRBV25-1 and TRBJ2-3; D is perhaps TRBD2 (7 bases). CDR1 MGHDK and CDR2 SYGVNS come from the germline V gene. V was shortened by 6 bases and J by 2 bases, with 12 bases between the two germline ends. The CDR3 runs 14 residues. CDR3 nucleotide sequence: TGTGCCAGCAGCGGCGGGGGCCCCACAGATACGCAGTATTTT. Its protein is CASSGGGPTDTQYF.

The chain recombines TRBV1 with TRBJ2-2; TRBD2, the table's D call, lacks a check against the DNA. TRBV1 is termed a pseudogene. The CDR3 runs to 12 residues. This chain's CDR3 is CTSGRLTGELFF. CDR3 nucleotides: TGCACCTCCGGGAGACTCACCGGGGAGCTGTTTTTT.

The CDR3 loop is CAITTSRDSDTEAFF. The CDR3 coding sequence is TGTGCCATCACTACGTCCCGGGACAGTGACACTGAAGCTTTCTTT. V usage is TRBV10-3 and J usage is TRBJ1-1; 7 nucleotides agree with TRBD1. The junction had 11 bases not matched to a gene; V was cut back by 7 bases and J by 3 bases. The CDR3 covers 15 residues. The germline gives CDR1 ENHRY, CDR2 SYGVKD.

This clone has only a few counts. The genes are TRBV5-6 and TRBJ2-5, with D perhaps TRBD1 (6 bases). Germline V gene lookup returns CDR1 SGHDT and CDR2 YYEEEE. The CDR3 runs 16 residues. V was cut by 4 bases and J by 5 bases, with 21 bases left in between. CDR3 region: CASSHSWTEEYETQYF. Here the CDR3 DNA reads TGTGCCAGCAGCCACTCTTGGACAGAAGAGTATGAGACCCAGTACTTC.

The chain employs TRBV12-3 or TRBV12-4 and TRBJ1-1; D is undetermined. The CDR3 covers 13 residues. Trimming removed 7 bases at V and 1 base at J, with 10 bases between. The CDR3 loop reads CASILQRNTEAFF. DNA for the CDR3: TGTGCCAGCATCCTACAGAGGAACACTGAAGCTTTCTTT.

J is TRBJ2-5 and V is TRBV5-5; D may be TRBD1 (6 bases). The germline V gene has CDR1 SGHKS and CDR2 YYEKEE (reference sequence). There are 14 residues in the CDR3. Trimming left V 2 bases short and J 3 bases short, with 11 bases between. As DNA, the CDR3 is TGTGCCAGCAGCTTCCCAGGGGCGGAAGAGACCCAGTACTTC. It yields the protein CASSFPGAEETQYF.

The chain couples TRBV27 to TRBJ1-2; D gene uncertain. Trimming shortened V by 5 bases and J by 6 bases, and 16 bases separated the two germline ends. Germline V gene sequence: CDR1 MNHEY, CDR2 SMNVEV (reference sequence). The CDR3 is 14 amino acids. In DNA, the CDR3 is TGTGCCAGCAGTGCCTTCTCGAACTATGATGGCTACACCTTC. Its translation: CASSAFSNYDGYTF.

The V and J genes are TRBV7-2 and TRBJ1-1; TRBD1 is a possible D gene (5 bases). V lost 5 bases to trimming and J lost 1 base, with 11 bases between them. Germline V gene sequence: CDR1 SGHTA, CDR2 FQGNSA. The CDR3 sequence is 14 residues long. For the CDR3, the DNA is TGTGCCAGCAGCCCATCAGGGCAGAACACTGAAGCTTTCTTT. Translation: CASSPSGQNTEAFF.

In this sample, this clone turned up once. The rearrangement uses TRBV7-3 and TRBJ1-5; D perhaps matches TRBD1 (6 bases). Trimming stripped 3 bases from V and 3 bases from J, with 9 bases between. The germline gives CDR1 SGHTA, CDR2 FQGTGA. The CDR3 is 14 residues long. This CDR3 is CASSFRQANQPQHF. In nucleotides, the CDR3 is TGTGCCAGCAGCTTTCGACAGGCCAATCAGCCCCAGCATTTT.

The rearrangement uses TRBV5-1 and TRBJ1-1, with 9 bases that match TRBD1. Germline CDR1 SGHRS, CDR2 YFSETQ. CDR3 length equals 17 residues. V gave up 5 bases and J gave up 7 bases; unmatched junction bases: 18. CDR3: CASRFSTGGAYAGEAFF. CDR3 DNA sequence: TGCGCCAGCAGATTTTCTACAGGGGGCGCATATGCGGGTGAAGCTTTCTTT.

This sequence joins TRBV19 and TRBJ1-1; D uncertain. The CDR3 consists of 12 residues. Per the germline V gene, CDR1 is LNHDA and CDR2 is SQIVND (reference sequence). Trimming pared 2 bases from V and 1 base from J, leaving 2 bases between. In nucleotides, the CDR3 is TGTGCCAGTAGTATACAGAACACTGAAGCTTTCTTT. As protein: CASSIQNTEAFF.

The chain joins TRBV15 to TRBJ1-1; D is unresolved. The CDR3 loop spans 16 amino acids. CDR1 and CDR2 from the germline V gene are LNHNV and YYDKDF (reference sequence). V shed 3 bases and J shed 0 bases, with 14 bases lying between them. CDR3 nucleotides: TGTGCCACCAGCAGTATTCAAGGGAGCATGAACACTGAAGCTTTCTTT. This gives the protein CATSSIQGSMNTEAFF.

This chain links TRBV24-1 with TRBJ2-1, with D possibly TRBD1 on 6 matching bases. V was trimmed by 4 bases and J by 6 bases, leaving 21 bases between them. The CDR3 is made up of 17 amino acids. Germline V CDR1 and CDR2: KGHDR, SFDVKD. The chain's CDR3 is CATSDPFQGSQLNEQFF. The CDR3 DNA reads as TGTGCCACCAGTGACCCCTTTCAGGGGTCCCAACTCAATGAGCAGTTCTTC.

J is TRBJ1-1 and V is TRBV5-1, with 7 bases matching TRBD1. V gave up 3 bases and J gave up 0 bases; unmatched junction bases: 5. This CDR3 is built from 15 residues. The germline gives CDR1 SGHRS, CDR2 YFSETQ. CDR3 in amino acids: CASSSGDSMNTEAFF. CDR3 nucleotides: TGCGCCAGCAGCTCGGGGGACAGCATGAACACTGAAGCTTTCTTT.

This chain joins TRBV27 and TRBJ2-7; D is ambiguous. V was shortened by 4 bases and J by 0 bases, with 19 bases between the two germline ends. The CDR3 is made up of 17 amino acids. The germline gives CDR1 MNHEY, CDR2 SMNVEV (reference sequence). CDR3 sequence: CASSSLTRKTSSYEQYF. The CDR3 region has the DNA TGTGCCAGCAGTTCCCTGACACGGAAAACATCCTCCTACGAGCAGTACTTC.

The chain links TRBV18 to TRBJ2-7, with 7 bases that match TRBD2. CDR3 size: 13 residues. Germline CDR1 and CDR2: KGHSH and LQKENI. Trimming at V came to 5 bases and at J to 6 bases, leaving 7 bases not matched to a gene. CDR3 DNA sequence: TGTGCCAGCTCAAGCGGGACTCACGGCGAGCAGTACGTC. Translating gives CASSSGTHGEQYV.

The J gene is TRBJ2-7, the V gene TRBV7-9, with 12 bases lining up with TRBD1. Losses at the gene ends were 6 bases for V and 6 bases for J; bases not matched to a gene: 6. The germline CDR1 and CDR2 sequences are SEHNR and FQNEAQ (reference sequence). The CDR3 has 14 amino acids. For the CDR3, the DNA is TGTGCCAGCAGTTCCGGGACAGGGGGCAGCGAGCAGTACTTC. Encoded protein: CASSSGTGGSEQYF.

The chain links TRBV2 to TRBJ2-1; D may be TRBD2 (9 bases). This CDR3 is built from 17 residues. Trimming pared 7 bases from V and 5 bases from J, leaving 24 bases between. CDR1 is SNHLY, CDR2 FYNNEI, per germline. The chain's CDR3 is CASILQRGVQGDNEQFF. The DNA for the CDR3 is TGTGCCAGCATCTTACAGCGGGGGGTACAGGGGGACAATGAGCAGTTCTTC.

This chain links TRBV6-1 with TRBJ1-4, with 11 bases that match TRBD1. Germline trimming cut 1 base from V and 7 bases from J; bases unmatched to any gene: 5. The CDR3 sequence is 16 residues long. Germline lookup yields CDR1 MNHNS and CDR2 SASEGT. As DNA, the CDR3 is TGTGCCAGCAGTGAAGGGACAGGGGGCTTTTCTGAAAAACTGTTTTTT. The encoded protein is CASSEGTGGFSEKLFF.

The chain recombines TRBV20-1 with TRBJ1-3; no firm D call. The CDR3 loop spans 11 amino acids. From germline, CDR1 is DFQATT and CDR2 SNEGSKA (reference sequence). Trimming cost V 5 bases and J 4 bases, with 6 bases left between them. CDR3 nucleotide sequence: TGCAGTGCTCGGCGGGGAAACACCATATATTTT. It encodes CSARRGNTIYF.

This chain uses TRBV27 with TRBJ2-1, with 12 bases fitting TRBD2. V gave up 4 bases and J gave up 4 bases; unmatched junction bases: 8. Germline CDR1 and CDR2: MNHEY and SMNVEV (reference sequence). The CDR3 consists of 17 residues. The CDR3 spells CASSSPGLAGRYNEQFF. The CDR3 region has the DNA TGTGCCAGCAGTTCACCTGGACTAGCGGGACGTTACAATGAGCAGTTCTTC.

This chain connects TRBV19 to TRBJ1-2; 7 bases match TRBD1. This CDR3 comprises 18 residues. Germline V gene lookup returns CDR1 LNHDA and CDR2 SQIVND (reference sequence). V shed 9 bases and J 3 bases; nucleotides not matched to a gene: 22. The DNA for the CDR3 is TGTGCCAGCTCACCTCCCCAGGCAGGGGGAGTCTTCCACTATGGCTACACCTTC. Protein product: CASSPPQAGGVFHYGYTF.